A selection of T cell receptor beta chains follows, all from one sample in a study of cytomegalovirus exposure and HLA in healthy donors. Generated by immunoSEQ multiplex PCR, the TCRdb table keeps only in-frame clones and is missing some. The sample totals 100,000 to 150,000 clones. Sequencing input: PBMCs. Receptors were obtained from a woman between 35 and 50 years old in good health and CMV-seronegative. Both conserved end residues are part of each CDR3. A D gene is named only where the DNA matches it firmly.

d_gene,j_gene,v_gene,CDR3nt,CDR3aa
.,TRBJ1-5,TRBV28,TGTGCCAGCAGTTTAGGTTTAGGGGAACGCAATCAGCCCCAGCATTTT,CASSLGLGERNQPQHF
.,TRBJ1-3,TRBV19,TGTGCCAGTCGACTGCCGAGGGCGCCCTCTGGAAACACCATATATTTT,CASRLPRAPSGNTIYF
.,TRBJ1-2,TRBV18,TGTGCCAGCTCTCTCTCAGGGATTGGGGCCTATGGCTACACCTTC,CASSLSGIGAYGYTF
.,TRBJ1-1,TRBV10-3,TGTGCCATCAAACCTCTACTCCAGGGTAGGAACACTGAAGCTTTCTTT,CAIKPLLQGRNTEAFF
TRBD2,TRBJ2-1,TRBV4-1,TGCGCCAGCAGCCTTGAGGTGACTAGCGGGGGCCCCTACAATGAGCAGTTCTTC,CASSLEVTSGGPYNEQFF
.,TRBJ2-5,TRBV13,TGTGCCAGCAGCGTAACTCAAGAGACCCAGTACTTC,CASSVTQETQYF
.,TRBJ1-6,TRBV7-2,TGTGCCAGCAGCCCTCGCTCCCGGGGAGGGAATTCACCCCTCCACTTT,CASSPRSRGGNSPLHF
TRBD1,TRBJ1-4,TRBV29-1,TGCAGCGTTAGACAGGGAACTAATGAAAAACTGTTTTTT,CSVRQGTNEKLFF
.,TRBJ1-1,TRBV5-1,TGCGCCAGCAGCCCCAGGGGTCGGGAGGCCACTGAAGCTTTCTTT,CASSPRGREATEAFF
TRBD1,TRBJ1-2,TRBV4-2,TGTGCCAGCAGCGGGACAGGGCATAACTATGGCTACACCTTC,CASSGTGHNYGYTF
.,TRBJ2-1,TRBV9,TGTGCCAGCAGCCCTGACAGGTGGCCCTACAATGAGCAGTTCTTC,CASSPDRWPYNEQFF
TRBD1,TRBJ1-5,TRBV18,TGTGCCAGCTCACAAAGCCGGGACAGGGTATTGGGCAATCAGCCCCAGCATTTT,CASSQSRDRVLGNQPQHF
TRBD1,TRBJ2-1,TRBV4-2,TGTGCCAGCAGCCAAGACCCGGACAGGGCCTCCCTAAAGTTCTTC,CASSQDPDRASLKFF
TRBD1,TRBJ1-2,TRBV6-5,TGTGCCAGCAGTTTCGGACAGGAGGGGTATGGCTACACCTTC,CASSFGQEGYGYTF
.,TRBJ1-1,TRBV29-1,TGCAGCGCCCAGCCCCCGGGGAACACTGAAGCTTTCTTT,CSAQPPGNTEAFF
TRBD1,TRBJ1-1,TRBV19,TGTGCCAGTAGTGGGACAGTTAACACTGAAGCTTTCTTT,CASSGTVNTEAFF
.,TRBJ2-2,TRBV7-2,TGTGCCAGCAGCTTACGGGGGGCCCAAGGAACCTCCACCGGGGAGCTGTTTTTT,CASSLRGAQGTSTGELFF
.,TRBJ1-1,TRBV6-5,TGTGCCAGCAGTTACGATGACAGAAGAAACACTGAAGCTTTCTTT,CASSYDDRRNTEAFF
TRBD1,TRBJ1-2,TRBV9,TGTGCCAGCAGCGTACAGACAGGGCGTAAGACCTTC,CASSVQTGRKTF
.,TRBJ2-6,TRBV5-4,TGTGCCAGCAGCTTGGTTCCGACTGGTGGGGCCAACGTCCTGACTTTC,CASSLVPTGGANVLTF
TRBD1,TRBJ1-5,TRBV4-1,TGCGCCAGCAGCCAAGAACAGGGGCTATTATATCAGCCCCAGCATTTT,CASSQEQGLLYQPQHF
.,TRBJ1-4,TRBV4-1,TGCGCCAGCAGCCAAGTGGGAGGATTGGGACGTCTCAATGAAAAACTGTTTTTT,CASSQVGGLGRLNEKLFF
.,TRBJ1-1,TRBV7-9,TGTGCCAGCAGCCCTGGGGGGGAGACTGAAGCTTTCTTT,CASSPGGETEAFF
.,TRBJ1-6,TRBV7-3,TGTGCCAGCAGCAAAGGACATAACGGTTCACCCCTCCACTTT,CASSKGHNGSPLHF
TRBD1,TRBJ1-2,TRBV19,TGTGCCACTCAGGGGGCCGCCCGGGATGGCTACACCTTC,CATQGAARDGYTF
TRBD1,TRBJ1-2,TRBV19,TGTGCCAGTAGTAGCGGCCCGGGACAGGGGTTGATGGGCTACACCTTC,CASSSGPGQGLMGYTF
.,TRBJ1-1,TRBV27,TGTGCCAGCAGTCCCTTCGTCGGGAGGACTGAAGCTTTCTTT,CASSPFVGRTEAFF